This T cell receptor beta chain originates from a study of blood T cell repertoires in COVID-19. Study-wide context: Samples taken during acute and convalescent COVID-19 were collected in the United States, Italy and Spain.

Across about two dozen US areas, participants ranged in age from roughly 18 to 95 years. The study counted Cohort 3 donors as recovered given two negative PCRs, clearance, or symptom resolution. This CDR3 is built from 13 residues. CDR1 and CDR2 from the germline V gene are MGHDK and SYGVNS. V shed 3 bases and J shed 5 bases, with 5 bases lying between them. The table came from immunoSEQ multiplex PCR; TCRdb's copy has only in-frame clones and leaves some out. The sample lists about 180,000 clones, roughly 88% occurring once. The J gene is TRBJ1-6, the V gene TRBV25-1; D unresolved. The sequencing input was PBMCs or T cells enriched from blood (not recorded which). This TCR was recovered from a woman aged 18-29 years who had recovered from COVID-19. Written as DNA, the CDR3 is TGTGCCAGCAGTGATCAAAATAATTCACCCCTCCACTTT. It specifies CASSDQNNSPLHF. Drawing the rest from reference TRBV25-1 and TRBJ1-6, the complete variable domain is EADIYQTPRYLVIGTGKKITLECSQTMGHDKMYWYQQDPGMELHLIHYSYGVNSTEKGDLSSESTVSRIRTEHFPLTLESARPSHTSQYLCASSDQNNSPLHFGNGTRLTVT.